The 11 T cell receptor beta chains presented below share a single source sample, sequenced in a study of T cells expressing NK-cell markers. No DNA is given; TCRdb re-called the 5' RACE reads and lists each CDR3 protein once. The sample features about 170,000 distinct CDR3 sequences, with 20% to 25% in its top ten. The sample consisted of blood T cells: a sorted CD56 or NKG2C T cell subset, CD4+ or CD8+ T cells, or bulk PBMC T cells (not recorded which). These receptors were taken from a man aged 18-70 years in good health.

The chain has TRBV7-2 and TRBJ2-7; absent DNA, TCRdb's TRBD1 call cannot be checked. CDR1 is SGHTA, CDR2 FQGNSA, per germline. This CDR3 spans 17 amino acids. CDR3 residues: CASSLNSRWGLGGEQYF.

The chain links TRBV7-9 to TRBJ2-1; TCRdb's D gene call, TRBD2, goes unchecked for lack of DNA. Germline-derived CDR1 and CDR2 are SEHNR and FQNEAQ (reference sequence). The CDR3 is made up of 15 amino acids. CDR3 sequence reads: CASSPDGPSYNEQFF.

The chain employs TRBV14 and TRBJ2-5. This CDR3 comprises 14 residues. Germline V gives CDR1 SGHDN, CDR2 FVKESK. The CDR3: CASSPLRGQETQYF.

V and J are TRBV12-3 or TRBV12-4 and TRBJ1-4; TCRdb selects TRBD1, and the lack of DNA leaves this call unchecked. This CDR3 spans 14 amino acids. The CDR3 region is CASSRPGTGEKLFF.

This CDR3 is CASSSSPGDLYEQYF. The chain recombines TRBV12-3 or TRBV12-4 with TRBJ2-7. CDR3 length equals 15 residues.

This chain uses TRBV28 with TRBJ2-7; TCRdb reports TRBD2, a call that lacks DNA to check it against. The CDR3 covers 14 residues. Germline V gives CDR1 MDHEN, CDR2 SYDVKM. CDR3 protein: CASSPGLATHEQYF.

The chain uses TRBV12-3 or TRBV12-4 and TRBJ1-2; the D call from TCRdb, TRBD1, cannot be confirmed without DNA. The CDR3 contains 14 residues. The CDR3 loop is CASSPLAGNYGYTF.

The chain combines TRBV12-3 or TRBV12-4 with TRBJ2-5; TCRdb reports TRBD2, a call that lacks DNA to check it against. The CDR3 length is 16 residues. This CDR3 reads CASSFLAGEFRETQYF.

The chain joins TRBV7-9 to TRBJ2-1; TCRdb outputs TRBD1, but without DNA this stays unchecked. CDR1 SEHNR and CDR2 FQNEAQ come from the germline V gene (reference sequence). CDR3 length: 14 residues. CDR3 loop: CASSPPGVVVEQFF.

The V call is TRBV7-6, the J call TRBJ2-1; TCRdb proposes TRBD1, but this gene call is untestable without DNA. Germline CDR1 reads SGHVS; CDR2 reads FNYEAQ. The CDR3 totals 15 residues. The CDR3 spells CASSLGAGRYNEQFF.

The V gene is TRBV7-9, the J gene TRBJ2-2. Per germline, CDR1 SEHNR and CDR2 FQNEAQ (reference sequence). The CDR3 has 15 amino acids. The CDR3 loop is CASSLVGKSTGELFF. Full variable domain (remainder filled in from reference TRBV7-9 and TRBJ2-2): DTGVSQNPRHKITKRGQNVTFRCDPISEHNRLYWYRQTLGQGPEFLTYFQNEAQLEKSRLLSDRFSAERPKGSFSTLEIQRTEQGDSAMYLCASSLVGKSTGELFFGEGSRLTVL.